This note documents a single T cell receptor beta chain sequence. Its matching antigen is unknown. The data were taken from a study of cytomegalovirus exposure and HLA in healthy donors. About the study: The 120 validation repertoires were produced on the same platform as the 720 or so repertoires of the first cohort. This was reported in a later analysis.

General study findings and limits: Researchers catalogued around 150 TCR beta chains as cytomegalovirus-associated.

TCRdb's table, derived via immunoSEQ multiplex PCR, lists solely in-frame clones and lacks some. The table shows around 250,000 clones, with nearly 90% occurring only once. The J segment lost 4 bases and the V segment lost 6 bases, leaving 9 bases of the junction unmatched. Germline V lookup: CDR1 LNHDA, CDR2 SQIVND (reference sequence). The CDR3 runs 15 residues. The clonotype comes from a woman aged 18-29 years in good health and CMV-seronegative. V usage is TRBV19 and J usage is TRBJ2-5; 9 nucleotides line up with TRBD1. Input material: PBMCs. CDR3: CASSQLQGARETQYF. The DNA for the CDR3 is TGTGCCAGTAGCCAACTACAGGGGGCTCGAGAGACCCAGTACTTC.